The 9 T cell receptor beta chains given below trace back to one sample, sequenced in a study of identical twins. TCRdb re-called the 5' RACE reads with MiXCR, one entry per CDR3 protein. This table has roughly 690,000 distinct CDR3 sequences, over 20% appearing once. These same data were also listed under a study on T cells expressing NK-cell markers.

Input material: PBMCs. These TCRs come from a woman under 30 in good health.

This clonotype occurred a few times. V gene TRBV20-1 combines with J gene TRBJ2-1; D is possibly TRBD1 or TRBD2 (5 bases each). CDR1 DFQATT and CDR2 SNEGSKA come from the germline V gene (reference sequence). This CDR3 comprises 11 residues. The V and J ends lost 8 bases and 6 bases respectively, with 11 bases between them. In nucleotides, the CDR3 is TGCAGTACCCAGAGGGGCAATGAGCAGTTCTTC. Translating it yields CSTQRGNEQFF.

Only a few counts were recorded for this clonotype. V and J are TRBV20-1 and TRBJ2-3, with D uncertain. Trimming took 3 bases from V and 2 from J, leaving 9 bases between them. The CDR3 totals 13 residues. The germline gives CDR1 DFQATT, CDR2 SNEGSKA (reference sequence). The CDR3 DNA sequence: TGCAGTGCTAGTTCCAGCGCCACAGATACGCAGTATTTT. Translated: CSASSSATDTQYF.

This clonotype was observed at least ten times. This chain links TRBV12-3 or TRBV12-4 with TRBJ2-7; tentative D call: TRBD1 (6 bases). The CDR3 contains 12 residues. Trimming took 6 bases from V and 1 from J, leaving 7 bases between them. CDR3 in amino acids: CASRTGSYEQYF. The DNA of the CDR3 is TGTGCCAGCAGAACAGGGTCCTACGAGCAGTACTTC.

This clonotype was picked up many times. The CDR3 loop is CASSLNGQGALSSYEQYF. Here the CDR3 DNA reads TGTGCCAGCAGCCTAAATGGACAGGGGGCTCTAAGCTCCTACGAGCAGTACTTC. The chain links TRBV3-1 to TRBJ2-7; the match to TRBD1 covers 11 bases. Trimming cost V 4 bases and J 0 bases; bases outside gene matches: 11. The CDR3 is 18 amino acids. Germline loops: CDR1 LGHDT, CDR2 YNNKEL (reference sequence).

CDR3 sequence reads: CASSTGQDQQYF. The CDR3 nucleotides are TGTGCCAGCAGTACGGGACAGGACCAGCAGTACTTC. V is TRBV12-3 or TRBV12-4 and J is TRBJ2-7; 8 nucleotides line up with TRBD1. This CDR3 spans 12 amino acids. V lost 5 bases to trimming and J lost 8 bases; unmatched junction nucleotides: 5.

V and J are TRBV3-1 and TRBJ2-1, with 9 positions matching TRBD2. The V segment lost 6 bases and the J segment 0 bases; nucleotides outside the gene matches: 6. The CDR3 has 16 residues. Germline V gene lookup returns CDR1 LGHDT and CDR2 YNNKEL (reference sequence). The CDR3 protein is CASRRSGSASYNEQFF. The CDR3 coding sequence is TGTGCCAGCAGACGTAGCGGGAGCGCCTCCTACAATGAGCAGTTCTTC.

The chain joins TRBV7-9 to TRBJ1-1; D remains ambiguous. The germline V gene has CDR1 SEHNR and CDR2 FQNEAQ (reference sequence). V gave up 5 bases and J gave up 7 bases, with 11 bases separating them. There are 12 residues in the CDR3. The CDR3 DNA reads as TGTGCCAGCAGCCACAGTGGGAATGAAGCTTTCTTT. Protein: CASSHSGNEAFF.

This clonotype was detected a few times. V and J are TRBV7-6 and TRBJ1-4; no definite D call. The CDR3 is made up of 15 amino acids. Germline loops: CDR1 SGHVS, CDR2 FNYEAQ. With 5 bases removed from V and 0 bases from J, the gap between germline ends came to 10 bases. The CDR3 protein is CASSPEGATNEKLFF. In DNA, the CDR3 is TGTGCCAGCAGCCCGGAGGGAGCAACTAATGAAAAACTGTTTTTT.

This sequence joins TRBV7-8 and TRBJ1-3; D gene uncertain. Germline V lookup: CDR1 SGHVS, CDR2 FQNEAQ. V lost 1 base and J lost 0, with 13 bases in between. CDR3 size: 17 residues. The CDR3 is CASSLERLRTSGNTIYF. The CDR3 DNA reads TGTGCCAGCAGCTTAGAGCGGTTGCGGACCTCTGGAAACACCATATATTTT.